A single T cell receptor beta chain is shown here with its context. The antigen remains unidentified. The donors gave bone marrow, and they were healthy. This sample is drawn from a study of cytomegalovirus exposure and HLA in healthy donors. Across the whole study: Researchers previously reported finding more than 100 million unique TCR beta sequences from approximately 200 million T cells.

Study-wide results and limits: Presence/absence analyses assumed roughly uniform sequencing depth across donors, which may not hold. Per a later analysis, 16,951 TCR beta sequences showed association with HLA alleles at 0.05 false discovery rate.

The PCR contained 60 Vbeta and 13 Jbeta primers. Libraries were prepared by immunoSEQ multiplex PCR; TCRdb keeps only in-frame clonotypes and omits some of them. The table lists about 87,000 clones. This clonotype was obtained from a man in his fifties or sixties in good health and CMV-seropositive. Sequencing input: PBMCs.

The CDR3 nucleotides read TGTGCCAGCTCATTCCGGGACAGGGACTCTGGGGCCAACGTCCTGACTTTC. Translation gives CASSFRDRDSGANVLTF. The rearrangement links TRBV18 to TRBJ2-6, with TRBD1 identical over 9 bases. The CDR3 runs 17 residues. Trimming at V came to 5 bases and at J to 0 bases, leaving 5 bases not matched to a gene. Germline V gene sequence: CDR1 KGHSH, CDR2 LQKENI.